This passage covers 10 T cell receptor beta chains from one sample sequenced in a study of human CD8 memory T cell subsets. By UMI-labeled 5' RACE, the TCR beta libraries were made. TCRdb re-called the 5' RACE reads; every CDR3 protein appears as one record, without DNA. Its table lists around 20,000 distinct CDR3 sequences. Sequences were obtained from CD8+ T cells from PBMCs. These receptors came from a human donor in good health.

The J gene is TRBJ2-5, the V gene TRBV7-6; TCRdb selects TRBD2, and the lack of DNA leaves this call unchecked. This CDR3 contains 15 residues. Per germline, CDR1 SGHVS and CDR2 FNYEAQ. Here the CDR3 reads CASSLAPSGSETQYF.

The rearrangement uses TRBV19 and TRBJ2-5. CDR3 size: 11 residues. Germline V gene data show CDR1 as LNHDA and CDR2 as SQIVND (reference sequence). CDR3: CASSTKETQYF. Full variable domain (rest looked up from reference TRBV19 and TRBJ2-5): DGGITQSPKYLFRKEGQNVTLSCEQNLNHDAMYWYRQDPGQGLRLIYYSQIVNDFQKGDIAEGYSVSREKKESFPLTVTSAQKNPTAFYLCASSTKETQYFGPGTRLLVL.

The rearrangement joins TRBV29-1 to TRBJ2-3; TCRdb reports TRBD1, a call that lacks DNA to check it against. This CDR3 has 19 residues. Germline V gives CDR1 SQVTM, CDR2 ANQGSEA. The CDR3: CSVDGTGLLTGITTDTQYF.

The chain couples TRBV21-1 to TRBJ2-5. TRBV21-1 is an annotated pseudogene. This CDR3 spans 16 amino acids. The CDR3 spells CASSKALSCREETQYF.

The V gene is TRBV6-2 or TRBV6-3, the J gene TRBJ2-4; lacking DNA, the TRBD2 call made by TCRdb goes unchecked. The CDR3 length is 14 residues. Germline-derived CDR1 and CDR2 are MNHEY and SVGEGT. The CDR3 protein is CASSQAAGLDIQYF.

The chain carries TRBV9 and TRBJ1-2; lacking DNA, the TRBD1 call made by TCRdb goes unchecked. Germline CDR1 and CDR2: SGDLS and YYNGEE. The CDR3 totals 17 residues. The CDR3 here is CASSRSGRSDSNYGYTF. The entire variable domain, with the rest obtained from reference TRBV9 and TRBJ1-2, is as follows: DSGVTQTPKHLITATGQRVTLRCSPRSGDLSVYWYQQSLDQGLQFLIQYYNGEERAKGNILERFSAQQFPDLHSELNLSSLELGDSALYFCASSRSGRSDSNYGYTFGSGTRLTVV.

This sequence joins TRBV3-1 and TRBJ2-3; TCRdb reports TRBD2, a call that lacks DNA to check it against. Looked up from germline, CDR1 is LGHDT and CDR2 is YNNKEL (reference sequence). The CDR3 loop spans 15 amino acids. The CDR3 loop reads CASSQVGRVPDTQYF.

The rearrangement uses TRBV3-1 and TRBJ2-7; the D gene TCRdb calls, TRBD1, cannot be checked with no DNA. CDR1 is LGHDT and CDR2 is YNNKEL in the germline V gene (reference sequence). This CDR3 contains 14 residues. CDR3 protein: CASSLPGKSYEQYF.

The chain uses TRBV7-2 and TRBJ2-7. This CDR3 is built from 14 residues. Looked up from germline, CDR1 is SGHTA and CDR2 is FQGNSA. Here the CDR3 reads CASSLALALDEQYF.

This chain connects TRBV4-1 to TRBJ2-7; TCRdb names TRBD1, which stays unverified in the absence of DNA. This CDR3 is 15 amino acids long. Germline CDR1 reads MGHRA; CDR2 reads YSYEKL. The CDR3 loop reads CASSQRGSSSYEQYF.